Listed below are T cell receptor beta chains from one sample, sequenced in a study of beta chain features in type 1 diabetes. Generated by immunoSEQ multiplex PCR, the TCRdb table keeps only in-frame clones and is missing some. The table shows about 740,000 clones, with roughly an eighth occurring only once. Sequenced sample: naive CD4+ T cells from blood. Receptors were obtained from a man aged 18 to 29 with type 1 diabetes. Each CDR3 is given with its conserved first and last residue. The D gene is left open where the match is weak. Rows may omit the clone size; those that give it use once, few, many or a size class.

>TRBV13|TRBJ2-3|-|-
TGTGCCAGCAGTTTAGGGGGCGGGGGCCCGGTAGGTGGAGATACGCAGTATTTT
CASSLGGGGPVGGDTQYF
>TRBV19|TRBJ2-5|TRBD1|few
TGTGCCACCAGGGACAGACAAGAGACCCAGTACTTC
CATRDRQETQYF
>TRBV29-1|TRBJ1-1|-|-
TGCAGCGTTGTGCGAGGGTTGAGCACTGAAGCTTTCTTT
CSVVRGLSTEAFF
>TRBV28|TRBJ2-6|-|few
TGTGCCAGCAGTTTCTCTGGGGCCAACGTCCTGACTTTC
CASSFSGANVLTF
>TRBV2|TRBJ1-5|-|few
TGTGCCAGCAGTGAAGCGCTGGGGGGTGAGTCCCAGCATTTT
CASSEALGGESQHF
>TRBV7-2|TRBJ2-1|TRBD2|few
TGTGCCAGCAGCTCGACACTAGCGACCGCGAAGTTCTTC
CASSSTLATAKFF
>TRBV28|TRBJ1-1|TRBD1|-
TGTGCCAGCAGCTCCGCCGCGGCAGGGGGTTCCTCGGGCACTGAAGCTTTCTTT
CASSSAAAGGSSGTEAFF
>TRBV4-1|TRBJ1-3|-|-
TGCGCCAGCAGCCCCTACTACGAGACCGAGGCTACCGGAAACACCATATATTTT
CASSPYYETEATGNTIYF
>TRBV6-6|TRBJ2-3|TRBD1|-
TGTGCCAGCCGGGACAGATCCACAGATACGCAGTATTTT
CASRDRSTDTQYF
>TRBV19|TRBJ2-4|-|few
TGTGCCAGTAGGGGCAGGGGTTCGGGAAGAAACATTCAGTACTTC
CASRGRGSGRNIQYF
>TRBV29-1|TRBJ2-5|-|few
TGCAGCGGGAGCTGGCTAGCCCAAGAGACCCAGTACTTC
CSGSWLAQETQYF
>TRBV6-6|TRBJ1-2|TRBD1|few
TGTGCCAGCAGTTCAAGGCAACTGGACAGGGAAGGCTACACCTTC
CASSSRQLDREGYTF
>TRBV10-3|TRBJ1-5|TRBD1|few
TGTGCCATCAGTGAGGGGACAGGGAGATCCCACCAGCATTTT
CAISEGTGRSHQHF
>TRBV30|TRBJ1-5|-|-
TGTGCCTGGAGTGCCAGCGGGGGTGAACAGCCCCAGCATTTT
CAWSASGGEQPQHF
>TRBV7-2|TRBJ1-6|-|few
TGTGCCAGCAGCTTAAGACCGGGACGGGATAATTCACCCCTCCACTTT
CASSLRPGRDNSPLHF
>TRBV4-1|TRBJ2-3|-|-
TGCGCCAGCAGCCCCCCTAGGAGGGGCGTGTTAACAGATACGCAGTATTTT
CASSPPRRGVLTDTQYF
>TRBV6-5|TRBJ2-1|TRBD2|few
TGTGCCAGCAGTTTTACTAGCGGTGCCAACAATGAGCAGTTCTTC
CASSFTSGANNEQFF
>TRBV10-2|TRBJ2-1|-|-
TGCGCCAGCAGTGACAGGAGGGGTGTCAATGAGCAGTTCTTC
CASSDRRGVNEQFF
>TRBV29-1|TRBJ2-2|-|few
TGCAGCGTTGAACCCAGGGAAGCAACCGGGGAGCTGTTTTTT
CSVEPREATGELFF
>TRBV10-3|TRBJ1-1|TRBD1|-
TGTGCCATCAGTGTGGACAGGGGCACTGAAGCTTTCTTT
CAISVDRGTEAFF
>TRBV10-2|TRBJ2-1|-|-
TGCGCCAGCAGTACCGGCTACAATGAGCAGTTCTTC
CASSTGYNEQFF
>TRBV27|TRBJ1-5|-|few
TGTGCCAGCAGATTACAAGTTAACAATCAGCCCCAGCATTTT
CASRLQVNNQPQHF
>TRBV7-9|TRBJ2-1|-|few
TGTGCCAGCAGCTTTGGTAATGAGCAGTTCTTC
CASSFGNEQFF
>TRBV5-1|TRBJ2-1|TRBD2|-
TGCGCCAGCAGCTTGGGACTAGCGGGCATAGGGAATGAGCAGTTCTTC
CASSLGLAGIGNEQFF
>TRBV15|TRBJ1-6|-|-
TGTGCCACCAGCAGAGTAGAAGGACAACTGAGCTCCTATAATTCACCCCTCCACTTT
CATSRVEGQLSSYNSPLHF
>TRBV21-1|TRBJ1-2|-|-
TGTGCCAGCAGCCCGGTGCATGGCTACACCTTC
CASSPVHGYTF
>TRBV28|TRBJ2-7|TRBD2|-
TGTGCCAGCAGTTTGGCTAGCGGGGTCGGGAAAAACGAGCAGTACTTC
CASSLASGVGKNEQYF
>TRBV9|TRBJ2-1|TRBD1|few
TGTGCCAGCAGCCAAGGAACAGGGGTGATGAATGAGCAGTTCTTC
CASSQGTGVMNEQFF
>TRBV4-1|TRBJ2-1|TRBD2|-
TGCGCCAGCCGGGCCGGCGGGGGCTCCTACAATGAGCAGTTCTTC
CASRAGGGSYNEQFF
>TRBV5-4|TRBJ2-3|TRBD2|-
TGTGCCAGCAGCTTGAGACTAGCGGGGGACCGCACAGATACGCAGTATTTT
CASSLRLAGDRTDTQYF
>TRBV4-1|TRBJ1-2|-|-
TGCGCCAGCAGCCAAGATCGGGGGTTCGGCTACACCTTC
CASSQDRGFGYTF
>TRBV7-9|TRBJ1-4|-|-
TGTGCCAGCAGCTTAGGGGTTGTCGAAAAACTGTTTTTT
CASSLGVVEKLFF
>TRBV5-4|TRBJ2-1|TRBD2|-
TGTGCCAGCACCCACCGTCCCTGGACTAGCGGGGACAATGAGCAGTTCTTC
CASTHRPWTSGDNEQFF
>TRBV7-9|TRBJ1-3|-|-
TGTGCCAGCAGCTTAGCGACTTATTCTGGAAACACCATATATTTT
CASSLATYSGNTIYF
>TRBV4-1|TRBJ2-2|-|-
TGCGCCAGCAGCCAAGAGCCCGGACAGTTCACCGGGGAGCTGTTTTTT
CASSQEPGQFTGELFF
>TRBV11-3|TRBJ2-5|-|few
TGTGCCAGCAGCTTAGGGGTTCAAGAGACCCAGTACTTC
CASSLGVQETQYF
>TRBV4-1|TRBJ2-3|TRBD2|-
TGCGCCAGCAGCCAAGATTGGAGCGGGGGTATTCAAGATACGCAGTATTTT
CASSQDWSGGIQDTQYF
>TRBV19|TRBJ2-3|-|few
TGTGCCAGTAGTATACTTCGAGGACAACCTAGCACAGATACGCAGTATTTT
CASSILRGQPSTDTQYF
>TRBV30|TRBJ2-1|-|few
TGTGCCTGGAGTGTACGGAATGAGCAGTTCTTC
CAWSVRNEQFF
>TRBV20-1|TRBJ2-5|-|-
TGCAGCGGGACACTTGGAGAGACCCAGTACTTC
CSGTLGETQYF
>TRBV2|TRBJ2-5|TRBD1|few
TGTGCCAGCAGCCGGGACAGACAAGAGACCCAGTACTTC
CASSRDRQETQYF
>TRBV20-1|TRBJ2-5|-|few
TGCAGTGCTCCCCGCGGGGAGACCCAGTACTTC
CSAPRGETQYF
>TRBV29-1|TRBJ2-2|TRBD1|-
TGCAGCGGAACAGGGGGCTCGGGCACCGGGGAGCTGTTTTTT
CSGTGGSGTGELFF
>TRBV7-9|TRBJ1-1|TRBD1|few
TGTGCCAGCACCCCACAGGGGGCCAGGCCTGAAGCTTTCTTT
CASTPQGARPEAFF
>TRBV19|TRBJ1-1|-|-
TGTGCCAGTAGTATCAAGGGTATGAACACTGAAGCTTTCTTT
CASSIKGMNTEAFF
>TRBV5-4|TRBJ2-5|TRBD2|-
TGTGCCAGCACCTATAGCGGGGGCCAAGAGACCCAGTACTTC
CASTYSGGQETQYF
>TRBV30|TRBJ2-1|-|-
TGTGCCTGGAGTGTAGTATCGTATGAGCAGTTCTTC
CAWSVVSYEQFF
>TRBV30|TRBJ1-2|TRBD1|-
TGTGCCTGGAAAATAACAGGGGTTGACTATGGCTACACCTTC
CAWKITGVDYGYTF
>TRBV5-1|TRBJ2-7|-|few
TGCGCCAGCAGCTTGGCTCCAGGGACTCCCTACGAGCAGTACTTC
CASSLAPGTPYEQYF
>TRBV7-2|TRBJ2-7|-|-
TGTGCCAGCAGCTTAGACCATAGCCTTGGGGCCTACGAGCAGTACTTC
CASSLDHSLGAYEQYF
>TRBV20-1|TRBJ2-7|TRBD2|few
TGCAGTGCTAGGGTCGGGAGGGAGCAGTACTTC
CSARVGREQYF
>TRBV27|TRBJ1-4|TRBD1|few
TGTGCCAGCAGTTTGCAGGGGGCCGGAGCCGAAAAACTGTTTTTT
CASSLQGAGAEKLFF
>TRBV7-9|TRBJ1-1|-|-
TGTGCCATCACCTCCGGGGGCGGGCTGAACACTGAAGCTTTCTTT
CAITSGGGLNTEAFF